This is a list of T cell receptor beta chains from one sample in a study of blood T cell repertoires in COVID-19. Method: immunoSEQ multiplex PCR; TCRdb's copy keeps in-frame clones and lacks some. Of around 64,000 clones listed, about nine tenths were seen once; the top ten hold 11%. Sequenced material: peripheral blood. Receptors were obtained from a woman aged 18-29 years with acute or convalescent COVID-19. Both conserved end residues are part of each CDR3. The D gene is left open where the match is weak. Clone size is not always given. Where it is, it says once, few, many or a class for expanded clones.

V gene,J gene,clone size,D gene,CDR3 DNA,CDR3 protein
TRBV7-2,TRBJ1-1,.,.,TGTGCCAGCAGCTCACCCTATGGGGGGGCAAGGAACACTGAAGCTTTCTTT,CASSSPYGGARNTEAFF
TRBV6-1,TRBJ2-1,.,TRBD1,TGTGCCAGCAGTGAAATCGACAGGGGGCTCAACAATGAGCAGTTCTTC,CASSEIDRGLNNEQFF
TRBV5-8,TRBJ2-6,once,.,TGTGCCAGCAGCTTCCTGACAGCTTCTGGGGCCAACGTCCTGACTTTC,CASSFLTASGANVLTF
TRBV28,TRBJ1-1,.,.,TGTGCCAGCAGGACTAGGCGGAGTCACATGAACACTGAAGCTTTCTTT,CASRTRRSHMNTEAFF
TRBV6-5,TRBJ1-5,.,.,TGTGCCAGCAGGAAACGGACAGACAATCAGCCCCAGCATTTT,CASRKRTDNQPQHF
TRBV7-9,TRBJ1-4,.,.,TGTGCCAGCGGACGGGATGCAACTAATGAAAAACTGTTTTTT,CASGRDATNEKLFF
TRBV2,TRBJ2-5,.,.,TGTGCCAGCAGGAGGTTTCGGGGAAAGGAGACCCAGTACTTC,CASRRFRGKETQYF
TRBV6-5,TRBJ2-7,.,TRBD2,TGTGCCATCCAGGGGACTAGCGACCTTACGCAGCAGTACTTC,CAIQGTSDLTQQYF
TRBV4-3,TRBJ1-5,.,.,TGCGCCAGCAGCCAAGACAGGGGCCGAGGCAATCAGCCCCAGCATTTT,CASSQDRGRGNQPQHF
TRBV7-2,TRBJ1-3,.,.,TGTGCCAGCAGTCCCGGGACAACTGGAAACACCATATATTTT,CASSPGTTGNTIYF
TRBV13,TRBJ2-1,.,TRBD1,TGTGCCAGCAGCGGCCGGGACAGGGATGTCGATGAGCAGTTCTTC,CASSGRDRDVDEQFF
TRBV27,TRBJ2-3,.,TRBD2,TGTGCCAGCAGCTACGGGAGGACAGATACGCAGTATTTT,CASSYGRTDTQYF
TRBV2,TRBJ1-4,.,.,TGTGCCAGCAGTCCAAGCTCTGAAAAACTGTTTTTT,CASSPSSEKLFF
TRBV6-2/TRBV6-3,TRBJ2-7,.,.,TGTGCCAGCAGCCTGCGGACATCCGGTTTGGTCGAGCAGTACTTC,CASSLRTSGLVEQYF
TRBV5-4,TRBJ2-1,.,.,TGTGCCAGCAGCTTGGAACAGGGAATCTACAATGAGCAGTTCTTC,CASSLEQGIYNEQFF
TRBV27,TRBJ2-1,.,TRBD2,TGTGCCAGCAGTTTAACTGCGGGAGGCCGGAATGAGCAGTTCTTC,CASSLTAGGRNEQFF
TRBV5-4,TRBJ2-7,.,.,TGTGCCAGCAGCTCTGGACAGTCCTACGAGCAGTACTTC,CASSSGQSYEQYF
TRBV28,TRBJ2-1,few,TRBD2,TGTGCCAGCAGTACGCCGGGACTAGCGGGGGCGGGATACAATGAGCAGTTCTTC,CASSTPGLAGAGYNEQFF
TRBV18,TRBJ2-1,once,TRBD2,TGTGCCAGCTCACCAAGGTTCAGCGGGAGTCAATCGGATGAGCAGTTCTTC,CASSPRFSGSQSDEQFF
TRBV7-9,TRBJ2-7,.,.,TGTGCCAGCAGCTACCAGGGTTTCACCAACGACGAGCAGTACTTC,CASSYQGFTNDEQYF
TRBV4-3,TRBJ1-6,.,.,TGCGCCAGCAGCCAAGAAGTCCAGGGCGTTTCACCCCTCCACTTT,CASSQEVQGVSPLHF
TRBV6-1,TRBJ1-1,.,TRBD1,TGTGCCAGCAGTGAAGTCCCGGGACAGGGCGGAGTCTCTGAAGCTTTCTTT,CASSEVPGQGGVSEAFF
TRBV6-1,TRBJ1-1,.,.,TGTGCCAGCAGTGAAGTGCGGCGGAACACTGAAGCTTTCTTT,CASSEVRRNTEAFF
TRBV19,TRBJ2-7,.,.,TGTGCCAGTTCAGTTCTGGAGGGGAGCTCCTACGAGCAGTACTTC,CASSVLEGSSYEQYF
TRBV2,TRBJ2-7,.,.,TGTGCCAGCAATTTATCGCCAACAGAGCAGTACTTC,CASNLSPTEQYF
TRBV3-1/TRBV3-2,TRBJ2-7,.,TRBD2,TGTGCCAGCAGTAAATTAGCGGGAACAGGCCTTCACGAGCAGTACTTC,CASSKLAGTGLHEQYF
TRBV29-1,TRBJ2-2,.,.,TGCAGCGTTGGTGGCGGTGGGGAGCTGTTTTTT,CSVGGGGELFF
TRBV6-5,TRBJ1-1,.,.,TGTGCCAGCAGCCGAGACTTGAACACTGAAGCTTTCTTT,CASSRDLNTEAFF
TRBV6-5,TRBJ1-5,.,TRBD1,TGTGCCAGCTCTACAGGGGATCAGCCCCAGCATTTT,CASSTGDQPQHF
TRBV10-2,TRBJ2-3,.,.,TGCGCCAGCACACTAGTCTCCAGCACAGATACGCAGTATTTT,CASTLVSSTDTQYF
TRBV3-1/TRBV3-2,TRBJ2-2,.,.,TGTGCCAGCAGCCTCCAGTTAGGTGGCAGGACCGGGGAGCTGTTTTTT,CASSLQLGGRTGELFF
TRBV5-6,TRBJ1-3,.,TRBD1,TGTGCCAGCAGCTTGTGGAACGAGGGGGCCCCCGGAAACACCATATATTTT,CASSLWNEGAPGNTIYF
TRBV30,TRBJ2-2,.,.,TGTGCCTTCCAATCTGGGGCCGGGACCGGGGAGCTGTTTTTT,CAFQSGAGTGELFF
TRBV7-2,TRBJ2-7,.,.,TGTGCCAGCAGCCCCCGAGTTAGAAACTACGAGCAGTACTTC,CASSPRVRNYEQYF
TRBV10-3,TRBJ1-2,.,TRBD1,TGTGCCAGCCGACCAGGGACAGGGGGTCACTATGGCTACACCTTC,CASRPGTGGHYGYTF
TRBV7-2,TRBJ2-2,.,TRBD2,TGTGCCAGCAGCTTAAGGGCTAGCGGGAGTCACGGGGAGCTGTTTTTT,CASSLRASGSHGELFF
TRBV11-2,TRBJ1-6,.,TRBD1,TGTGCCAGCAGCCAACTACAGGGGGCGTCTTACTCACCCCTCCACTTT,CASSQLQGASYSPLHF
TRBV6-5,TRBJ1-1,few,TRBD1,TGTGCCAGCAGACGACAGGGAGCCACTGAAGCTTTCTTT,CASRRQGATEAFF
TRBV6-5,TRBJ2-7,.,.,TGTGCCAGCAAAGAGGACAGGGAGGGGTCCGAGCAGTACTTC,CASKEDREGSEQYF
TRBV19,TRBJ1-1,few,TRBD1,TGTGCCAGTGAAAACCAGGGGGCGCGGGGTAATGCTTTCTTT,CASENQGARGNAFF
TRBV9,TRBJ2-1,.,TRBD2,TGTGCCAGCAGCGTTGGTGGGAGACTAGCGGGTCAGAATGAGCAGTTCTTC,CASSVGGRLAGQNEQFF